This T cell receptor (beta chain) was identified during a study of T cell responses to AZD1222 COVID-19 vaccine (dated by TCRdb to about 2021). Notes on the research overall: A total of 230 or so trial participants underwent TCR sequencing, of whom some 210 received two doses of AZD1222 and about 25 received two doses of the MenACWY control vaccine. Trial participants were enrolled into age subgroups of 18-55, 56-69 and 70-plus years, which contained around 150, 29 and 61 TCR-sequenced participants, respectively. Study-wide conclusions, independent of this receptor: In the small 56-69-year group, the increase in depth fell short of significance, most likely because of low power. Participants were mostly white British, with more females than males. The authors suggested clonal diversity may have been underestimated. A significant rise in spike-specific TCR breadth and depth was observed after two AZD1222 doses relative to day 0 and relative to MenACWY recipients. Conclusions about previously exposed vaccinees are limited because only five or six AZD1222 recipients were SARS-CoV-2 seropositive at baseline. Reportedly, close to half of the unique spike-specific TCRs recognized epitopes lying outside the regions that are mutated in the B.1.351 and B.1.1.7 variants. Because no day 14 peak-response samples were available, repertoires were characterized only after the peak T cell response. The whole spike protein was spanned by vaccine-associated CD4 TCRs, and dominant responses were seen in regions 160-218 and 743-854.

For CDR1 and CDR2, the germline V gene (reference sequence) lists MNHEY and SMNVEV. The CDR3, cysteine through phenylalanine, is 18 amino acids long. Only the CDR3 part of the read is kept: 54 bases, read in frame from the first base. A distance of 21 bases separates the germline ends of V and J, which lose 2 bases and 7 bases respectively. Concerning this clone: The clone's antigen remains unknown. No much larger clone exists at a distance of one base, and base qualities are not known.

What the time point label conveys for this sample: about 28 days (+/-7) after the second vaccine dose. AZD1222 recipients with second doses at about 4 weeks or about 12 weeks were pooled, because spike-specific TCR depth and breadth did not differ between schedules. Vaccinee samples came from UK trials COV001 and COV002, including a single-blind randomized controlled phase 2/3 trial of AZD1222 (ChAdOx1 nCoV-19) in healthy adults. For TCRbeta chain sequencing, PBMC samples from trial participants were taken at day 0 and at day 28 after the second dose. The CDR3 regions of human TCRbeta chains were subjected to immunosequencing. Per the original workflow: Repertoire TCRs were matched against a reference library of SARS-CoV-2-specific TCRs generated with the MIRA antigen-specificity platform. Breadth was defined as the fraction of unique TCRs that were SARS-CoV-2-associated. Depth was defined as the fraction of total T cells that were SARS-CoV-2-associated. Each spike-specific TCR was assigned to its reactive spike region and to a CD4 or CD8 class using the MIRA data. Log10-transformed breadth and depth values were compared by one-way ANOVA with Sidak's multiple comparisons tests. What TCRdb holds here is the immuneACCESS table cut down to in-frame rearrangements. Part of the clones is not present; checked against another copy, under half of the missing clones reflect an unresolved V gene, and the others are unexplained. V and J calls and clone size come straight from that table; D and trimming were deduced from the DNA. Recorded for this sample are about 180,000 clones; over 90% of them occurred a single time. The ten biggest clones cover 1.5% to 2.5% of the sample.

The specimen was peripheral blood, collected 28 days after the second AZD1222 dose. In this chain, TRBV27 is recombined with TRBJ1-6, and the D gene may be TRBD1, 5 bases matching. The source is an adult who received the AZD1222 COVID-19 vaccine. The CDR3 loop reads CASSLRPPRQRANSPLHF. The sequenced DNA is TGTGCCAGCAGTTTAAGGCCCCCGAGACAGCGGGCAAATTCACCCCTCCACTTT.